Listed here are 26 T cell receptor beta chains from one sample, sequenced in a study of T cell responses to AZD1222 COVID-19 vaccine. TCRdb's copy holds only in-frame clones and misses some; the assay was immunoSEQ multiplex PCR. The table lists around 140,000 clones, roughly nine tenths of them singletons. The specimen was peripheral blood, collected on day 0 of AZD1222 vaccination. Source of these receptors: an adult in good health.

This chain uses TRBV6-5 with TRBJ2-1, with a possible D match to TRBD2 (5 bases). Trimming stripped 6 bases from V and 11 bases from J, with 11 bases between. Germline V gives CDR1 MNHEY, CDR2 SVGAGI. CDR3 length: 11 residues. The CDR3, as DNA: TGTGCCAGCAGCTCCGGGATTCAGCAGTTCTTC. Translated: CASSSGIQQFF.

The genes are TRBV18 and TRBJ2-2; 8 bases line up with TRBD1. Losses at the gene ends were 3 bases for V and 4 bases for J; bases not matched to a gene: 4. The CDR3 runs 15 residues. Germline CDR1 and CDR2: KGHSH and LQKENI. The CDR3 region has the DNA TGTGCCAGCTCACCCACCCAGGGGGCCACCGGGGAGCTGTTTTTT. It translates to CASSPTQGATGELFF.

The chain recombines TRBV29-1 with TRBJ1-2, with D unresolved. The V end lost 2 bases, the J end lost 4 bases, and 8 bases lay between the germline ends. The CDR3 runs to 12 residues. Germline-derived CDR1 and CDR2 are SQVTM and ANQGSEA. CDR3 sequence: CSVEKTVYGYTF. CDR3 bases: TGCAGCGTTGAAAAGACGGTCTATGGCTACACCTTC.

V usage is TRBV4-1 and J usage is TRBJ2-1; tentative D call: TRBD2 (6 bases). Germline CDR1 reads MGHRA; CDR2 reads YSYEKL. V lost 0 bases and J lost 7, with 16 bases in between. The CDR3 runs 16 residues. The CDR3 loop reads CASSQEHRGNRNEQFF. CDR3 bases: TGCGCCAGCAGCCAAGAGCACCGGGGGAATAGGAATGAGCAGTTCTTC.

The chain joins TRBV11-2 to TRBJ1-4, with a possible D match to TRBD1 (5 bases). V lost 5 bases, J lost 6 bases, and 10 bases lay in between. CDR1 and CDR2 from the germline V gene are SGHAT and FQNNGV. This CDR3 spans 13 amino acids. This CDR3 reads CASSPGTHEKLFF. CDR3 DNA sequence: TGTGCCAGCAGCCCCGGGACCCATGAAAAACTGTTTTTT.

The rearrangement uses TRBV6-5 and TRBJ2-7, with 8 bases fitting TRBD1. Germline trimming cut 10 bases from V and 6 bases from J; bases unmatched to any gene: 8. The length of the CDR3 is 12 residues. Germline values: CDR1 MNHEY, CDR2 SVGAGI. DNA for the CDR3: TGTGCCACGAAGGACAGGGCGAGCGAGCAGTACTTC. Protein product: CATKDRASEQYF.

The CDR3 region is CASSPTGVVTEAFF. Here the CDR3 DNA reads TGTGCCAGCAGCCCCACGGGGGTGGTGACTGAAGCTTTCTTT. The V gene is TRBV6-2 or TRBV6-3, the J gene TRBJ1-1, with D maybe TRBD1 (5 bases). V lost 6 bases, J lost 5 bases, and 16 bases lay in between. This CDR3 region has 14 residues. The germline V gene encodes CDR1 MNHEY and CDR2 SVGEGT.

The chain employs TRBV27 and TRBJ1-5; unclear D gene. The CDR3 length is 17 residues. The V end lost 5 bases, the J end lost 2 bases, and 19 bases lay between the germline ends. CDR1 and CDR2 (germline): MNHEY, SMNVEV (reference sequence). The CDR3 nucleotides read TGTGCCAGCAGTCCCACCGGAAGGTTTCAGGGCAATCAGCCCCAGCATTTT. As protein: CASSPTGRFQGNQPQHF.

In the case of this clone: Germline and junction disagree at one end, which may indicate a read error. The chain couples TRBV7-9 to TRBJ2-2, with D maybe TRBD2 (5 bases). Germline CDR1 SEHNR, CDR2 FQNEAQ (reference sequence). This CDR3 has 14 amino acids. This CDR3 is CASSLDGGLGERFF. CDR3 nucleotides: TGTGCCAGCAGCTTAGACGGCGGGCTCGGGGAGCGGTTTTTT.

CDR3 sequence reads: CASSLDRGRNEKLFF. CDR3 nucleotides: TGTGCCAGCAGCCTCGACAGGGGGCGGAATGAAAAACTGTTTTTT. The chain uses TRBV11-2 and TRBJ1-4; 10 nucleotides align to TRBD1. Germline CDR1 reads SGHAT; CDR2 reads FQNNGV. V lost 5 bases, J lost 5 bases, and 5 bases stayed unmatched. This CDR3 has 15 residues.

This chain connects TRBV2 to TRBJ1-2; no clear D gene. Looked up from germline, CDR1 is SNHLY and CDR2 is FYNNEI. Between the trimmed V and J ends, which lost 7 bases and 0 bases, there was a span of 18 bases. The CDR3 is 16 amino acids. CDR3 in amino acids: CASMGSGPDSNYGYTF. As DNA, the CDR3 is TGTGCCAGCATGGGATCGGGCCCCGACTCTAACTATGGCTACACCTTC.

The rearrangement joins TRBV6-1 to TRBJ1-2, with D perhaps matching TRBD1 (6 bases). The V gene lost 3 bases and the J gene lost 5 bases, with 13 bases spanning the gap. This CDR3 is 14 amino acids long. Germline CDR1 MNHNS, CDR2 SASEGT. The CDR3 loop reads CASSETQGTYGYTF. For the CDR3, the DNA is TGTGCCAGCAGTGAGACTCAGGGGACTTATGGCTACACCTTC.

The chain is built from TRBV5-1 and TRBJ2-7; perhaps TRBD1 as D (6 bases). With 4 bases removed from V and 2 bases from J, the gap between germline ends came to 13 bases. The CDR3 runs 14 residues. CDR1 is SGHRS, CDR2 YFSETQ, per germline. The CDR3 here is CASSRDRRTYEQYF. DNA of the CDR3: TGCGCCAGCAGCAGAGACAGGCGGACCTACGAGCAGTACTTC.

The chain has TRBV7-8 and TRBJ1-3; TRBD1 aligns across 8 bases. Trimming took 1 base from V and 2 from J; bases not matched to a gene: 1. The germline CDR1 and CDR2 sequences are SGHVS and FQNEAQ. The CDR3 covers 15 residues. CDR3 protein: CASSLGTGTGNTIYF. DNA of the CDR3: TGTGCCAGCAGCTTAGGGACAGGGACTGGAAACACCATATATTTT.

The chain carries TRBV6-5 and TRBJ1-2; D uncertain. The germline CDR1 and CDR2 sequences are MNHEY and SVGAGI. This CDR3 is built from 14 residues. V shed 6 bases and J shed 4 bases, with 15 bases lying between them. CDR3 amino acids: CASRSPRYLYGYTF. In DNA, the CDR3 is TGTGCCAGCAGATCCCCCCGATATCTCTATGGCTACACCTTC.

This clone was picked up one time. The same CDR3 arises from other DNA sequences in this sample as well. The rearrangement joins TRBV10-1 to TRBJ2-7, with D tentatively TRBD2 (5 bases). The germline CDR1 and CDR2 sequences are WNHNN and SYGVQD (reference sequence). This CDR3 has 12 amino acids. V was shortened by 6 bases and J by 5 bases, with 11 bases between the two germline ends. The CDR3 loop reads CASRGDLDEQYF. DNA for the CDR3: TGCGCCAGCAGGGGAGACTTGGACGAGCAGTACTTC.

The chain employs TRBV11-2 and TRBJ1-6; D perhaps matches TRBD1 (5 bases). V lost 5 bases to trimming and J lost 1 base, with 15 bases between them. CDR1 is SGHAT and CDR2 is FQNNGV in the germline V gene. This CDR3 region has 17 residues. DNA of the CDR3: TGTGCCAGCAGCCCTCCCCTACGGGGGTCCTATAATTCACCCCTCCACTTT. As protein: CASSPPLRGSYNSPLHF.

This chain links TRBV7-2 with TRBJ2-3; 7 bases line up with TRBD1. Germline V lookup: CDR1 SGHTA, CDR2 FQGNSA. Germline trimming cut 5 bases from V and 6 bases from J; bases unmatched to any gene: 8. This CDR3 has 14 amino acids. The DNA for the CDR3 is TGTGCCAGCAGCAAAGACAGGGCAGCGGATACGCAGTATTTT. Residues: CASSKDRAADTQYF. The complete variable domain, with remaining parts taken from reference TRBV7-2 and TRBJ2-3, reads GAGVSQSPSNKVTEKGKDVELRCDPISGHTALYWYRQSLGQGLEFLIYFQGNSAPDKSGLPSDRFSAERTGGSVSTLTIQRTQQEDSAVYLCASSKDRAADTQYFGPGTRLTVL.

This clone appeared a few times. The DNA of the CDR3 is TGTGCCAGCAGTTTTGGGGGACAGGACCCTTCGGATGGCTACACCTTC. Residues: CASSFGGQDPSDGYTF. This rearrangement joins TRBV28 to TRBJ1-2; 8 nucleotides line up with TRBD1. The CDR3 covers 16 residues. CDR1 and CDR2 from the germline V gene are MDHEN and SYDVKM. J was trimmed by 6 bases and V by 3 bases; bases with no gene match: 12.

The chain uses TRBV7-2 and TRBJ2-3; no firm D call. Germline assignment: CDR1 SGHTA and CDR2 FQGNSA. The V end lost 5 bases, the J end lost 2 bases, and 14 bases lay between the germline ends. This CDR3 region has 15 residues. The CDR3 DNA reads TGTGCCAGCAGCCAAAGGGCGTGGGACACAGATACGCAGTATTTT. Protein sequence: CASSQRAWDTDTQYF.

This clone was found once. The CDR3 nucleotides are TGCGCCAGCAGCTTGTTGGAGGGGACCTACACCTTC. Translation gives CASSLLEGTYTF. The chain is built from TRBV5-1 and TRBJ1-2; the D gene is possibly TRBD1 (5 bases). Germline CDR1 SGHRS, CDR2 YFSETQ. The CDR3 totals 12 residues. V was trimmed by 1 base and J by 10 bases, leaving 11 bases between them.

CDR3 bases: TGTGCCAGCAGCAGCGCCTACTATGGCTACACCTTC. It translates to CASSSAYYGYTF. This sequence joins TRBV3-1 (or the pseudogene TRBV3-2) and TRBJ1-2, with D unresolved. Per the germline V gene, CDR1 is LGHDT and CDR2 is YNNKEL (reference sequence). The CDR3 covers 12 residues. The germline V and J ends were trimmed by 5 bases and 3 bases, with 7 bases remaining between them.

V gene TRBV7-2 combines with J gene TRBJ1-2; D remains ambiguous. V shed 2 bases and J shed 6 bases, with 22 bases lying between them. Germline CDR1 and CDR2: SGHTA and FQGNSA. The CDR3 consists of 17 residues. This CDR3 is CASSLRAPGSLWDGYTF. CDR3 DNA: TGTGCCAGCAGCTTAAGGGCACCGGGGAGCCTATGGGATGGCTACACCTTC.

The V and J genes are TRBV6-6 and TRBJ1-2; 8 nucleotides agree with TRBD1. With 5 bases clipped from V and 1 base from J, the junction kept 12 bases outside the gene matches. CDR3 size: 17 residues. CDR1 is MNHNY, CDR2 SVGAGI, per germline (reference sequence). As DNA, the CDR3 is TGTGCCAGCAGTCCAGACAGGGGCGCCCTACGTAACTATGGCTACACCTTC. It is translated as CASSPDRGALRNYGYTF.

The chain employs TRBV20-1 and TRBJ1-1, with 7 positions matching TRBD1. V gave up 5 bases and J gave up 10 bases; unmatched junction bases: 7. Per germline, CDR1 DFQATT and CDR2 SNEGSKA (reference sequence). This CDR3 has 11 residues. CDR3 in DNA: TGCAGTGCTGCCCCGACAGGGCGAGCTTTCTTT. Translated: CSAAPTGRAFF.

CDR3 DNA sequence: TGTGCCAGCAGCTCTCAGGGAGGGGAAAACGAGCAGTACTTC. This gives the protein CASSSQGGENEQYF. V gene TRBV7-9 combines with J gene TRBJ2-7; 7 bases align to TRBD2. Unmatched junction bases numbered 8, after V lost 4 bases and J lost 5 bases. This CDR3 region has 14 residues. CDR1 SEHNR and CDR2 FQNEAQ come from the germline V gene (reference sequence).